This T cell receptor (beta chain) is from a study of blood T cell repertoires in COVID-19. Losses at the gene ends were 9 bases for V and 8 bases for J; bases not matched to a gene: 8. Germline-derived CDR1 and CDR2 are MDHEN and SYDVKM. The CDR3 spans 13 residues. Profiled with immunoSEQ multiplex PCR; TCRdb holds only in-frame clones, not every one. The data hold roughly 170,000 clones, with 82% observed a single time. The chain links TRBV28 to TRBJ1-5; 9 bases map to TRBD1. The sequence came from a man between 60 and 70 years old who had recovered from COVID-19. Sequenced sample: PBMCs or T cells enriched from blood (not recorded which). The DNA of the CDR3 is TGTGCCAGTAATACAGGGGGCGCAGAGCCCCAGCATTTT. Translation gives CASNTGGAEPQHF. Looking up the rest from reference TRBV28 and TRBJ1-5 gives the full variable domain: DVKVTQSSRYLVKRTGEKVFLECVQDMDHENMFWYRQDPGLGLRLIYFSYDVKMKEKGDIPEGYSVSREKKERFSLILESASTNQTSMYLCASNTGGAEPQHFGDGTRLSIL.